The 24 T cell receptor beta chains reported below all come from one sample, sequenced in a study of CD8+ T cells in alopecia areata. It was cDNA, reverse transcribed from extracted RNA, that served as the sequencing template. Sequenced by immunoSEQ multiplex PCR; TCRdb stores in-frame clones only, minus some. The sample holds about 270,000 clones; around three fifths are singletons and the top ten take about 0.88%. Treatment meaning: oral pan-JAK inhibitor, 5-10 mg twice daily. The specimen was CD4+ T cells sorted from blood, collected at roughly week 53, from a patient treated with tofacitinib. The receptor set was obtained from a human donor with alopecia areata.

This clone showed up just a few times. This sequence joins TRBV7-3 and TRBJ2-1; 8 bases match TRBD1. This CDR3 has 15 residues. Germline CDR1 reads SGHTA; CDR2 reads FQGTGA. Unmatched junction bases numbered 2, after V lost 4 bases and J lost 0 bases. CDR3 region: CASSWTGSSYNEQFF. CDR3 coding DNA: TGTGCCAGCAGCTGGACAGGGAGCTCCTACAATGAGCAGTTCTTC.

The V gene is TRBV20-1, the J gene TRBJ2-5; TRBD1 is a possible D gene (5 bases). The germline V gene encodes CDR1 DFQATT and CDR2 SNEGSKA (reference sequence). Trimming shortened V by 6 bases and J by 5 bases, and 10 bases separated the two germline ends. The CDR3 is 11 amino acids. CDR3 in DNA: TGCAGTGCCCGGACATTTGAGACCCAGTACTTC. Its translation is CSARTFETQYF.

The V gene is TRBV5-1, the J gene TRBJ2-1, with D tentatively TRBD1 (6 bases). The V end lost 4 bases, the J end lost 7 bases, and 15 bases lay between the germline ends. The CDR3 is made up of 14 amino acids. Looked up from germline, CDR1 is SGHRS and CDR2 is YFSETQ. In DNA, the CDR3 is TGCGCCAGCAGCAACCCCCAGGGGATTAATGAGCAGTTCTTC. It codes for CASSNPQGINEQFF.

Details on this clone: Other DNA variants within this sample encode the same CDR3. The V and J genes are TRBV29-1 and TRBJ2-7; tentatively, D is TRBD1 (6 bases). Trimming left V 4 bases short and J 4 bases short, with 11 bases between. Germline V gene data show CDR1 as SQVTM and CDR2 as ANQGSEA. The CDR3 covers 12 residues. The CDR3 bases are TGCAGCGTTGTAACAGGGACATACGAGCAGTACTTC. It encodes CSVVTGTYEQYF.

The chain employs TRBV27 and TRBJ1-2; D is undetermined. The CDR3 contains 16 residues. Germline-derived CDR1 and CDR2 are MNHEY and SMNVEV (reference sequence). V shed 2 bases and J shed 3 bases, with 16 bases lying between them. This CDR3 reads CASSLLPPGPDYGYTF. The CDR3 DNA sequence: TGTGCCAGCAGTTTACTCCCCCCGGGCCCCGACTATGGCTACACCTTC.

This clone showed up just a few times. The chain employs TRBV19 and TRBJ1-6; TRBD1 matches 10 bases. Germline V gene data show CDR1 as LNHDA and CDR2 as SQIVND (reference sequence). Trimming took 10 bases from V and 8 from J; bases not matched to a gene: 5. The length of the CDR3 is 13 residues. The CDR3 DNA reads as TGTGCCACATCAGGACAGGGGGATTCACCCCTCCACTTT. Amino acid sequence: CATSGQGDSPLHF.

This chain uses TRBV5-4 with TRBJ1-2; unclear D gene. CDR1 SGHNT and CDR2 YYREEE come from the germline V gene (reference sequence). Trimming shortened V by 3 bases and J by 4 bases, and 13 bases separated the two germline ends. This CDR3 is built from 14 residues. The DNA of the CDR3 is TGTGCCAGCAGCTCCCCGCGGAGGACCTATGGCTACACCTTC. This codes for CASSSPRRTYGYTF.

This clone was found a few times. The chain has TRBV9 and TRBJ2-3; possibly TRBD2 for D (5 bases). The CDR3 loop spans 16 amino acids. Per the germline V gene, CDR1 is SGDLS and CDR2 is YYNGEE. The V gene lost 0 bases and the J gene lost 0 bases, with 11 bases spanning the gap. The CDR3 loop reads CASSVGPRGSTDTQYF. CDR3 nucleotide sequence: TGTGCCAGCAGCGTAGGACCTCGCGGGAGCACAGATACGCAGTATTTT.

The chain links TRBV11-2 to TRBJ2-3; possibly TRBD2 for D (6 bases). V dropped 2 bases and J dropped 1 base, with 10 bases sitting between them. Germline assignment: CDR1 SGHAT and CDR2 FQNNGV. The CDR3 loop spans 15 amino acids. CDR3 sequence: CASSLQGLGTDTQYF. In nucleotides, the CDR3 is TGTGCCAGCAGCTTACAGGGACTGGGCACAGATACGCAGTATTTT. Filled out from reference TRBV11-2 and TRBJ2-3, the complete variable domain reads EAGVAQSPRYKIIEKRQSVAFWCNPISGHATLYWYQQILGQGPKLLIQFQNNGVVDDSQLPKDRFSAERLKGVDSTLKIQPAKLEDSAVYLCASSLQGLGTDTQYFGPGTRLTVL.

This clone has just a few counts. This sequence joins TRBV7-2 and TRBJ2-5, with D perhaps TRBD2 (5 bases). CDR1 is SGHTA and CDR2 is FQGNSA in the germline V gene. V was clipped by 2 bases and J by 5 bases, with 12 bases between them. The CDR3 is 14 amino acids. The CDR3 spells CASSLTRGGETQYF. CDR3 DNA sequence: TGTGCCAGCAGCTTAACCCGCGGAGGCGAGACCCAGTACTTC.

In DNA, the CDR3 is TGTGCCAGCAGCTTGCTCGGACAGCACTACGAGCAGTACTTC. It encodes CASSLLGQHYEQYF. V is TRBV5-4 and J is TRBJ2-7, with D perhaps matching TRBD1 (6 bases). Per germline, CDR1 SGHNT and CDR2 YYREEE (reference sequence). The CDR3 covers 14 residues. With 1 base removed from V and 3 bases from J, the gap between germline ends came to 11 bases. Combining the CDR3 with reference TRBV5-4 and TRBJ2-7 gives the whole variable domain ETGVTQSPTHLIKTRGQQVTLRCSSQSGHNTVSWYQQALGQGPQFIFQYYREEENGRGNFPPRFSGLQFPNYSSELNVNALELDDSALYLCASSLLGQHYEQYFGPGTRLTVT.

This clone has more than one count but fewer than ten. The V call is TRBV10-2, the J call TRBJ2-3, with D possibly called TRBD1 or TRBD2 (5 bases each). The CDR3 is made up of 17 amino acids. From germline, CDR1 is WSHSY and CDR2 SAAADI. V was clipped by 3 bases and J by 2 bases, with 18 bases between them. This CDR3 reads CASSEPGTRVDTDTQYF. The CDR3 DNA reads TGCGCCAGCAGTGAACCCGGGACGAGGGTTGACACAGATACGCAGTATTTT.

The chain combines TRBV19 with TRBJ2-7; D may be TRBD1 (5 bases). The CDR3 extends over 15 amino acids. Germline CDR1 and CDR2: LNHDA and SQIVND (reference sequence). V lost 4 bases to trimming and J lost 0 bases, with 13 bases between them. CDR3 loop: CASSTQTVSSYEQYF. As DNA, the CDR3 is TGTGCCAGTAGTACCCAGACAGTCAGCTCCTACGAGCAGTACTTC.

V gene TRBV4-3 combines with J gene TRBJ1-6; D is ambiguous. CDR3 length: 16 residues. V was clipped by 0 bases and J by 7 bases, with 13 bases between them. The V gene's germline CDR1 is LGHNA and CDR2 YSLEER. This CDR3 is CASSQDVRGTNSPLHF. The CDR3 DNA follows: TGCGCCAGCAGCCAAGATGTACGGGGTACAAATTCACCCCTCCACTTT.

The gene calls are TRBV29-1 and TRBJ1-1; D remains unclear. V was shortened by 6 bases and J by 0 bases, with 32 bases between the two germline ends. The CDR3 is made up of 20 amino acids. Looked up from germline, CDR1 is SQVTM and CDR2 is ANQGSEA. The CDR3 reads CSVANSPGLSRRNLNTEAFF. The CDR3 nucleotides read TGCAGCGTCGCCAATAGTCCTGGTTTATCCAGGCGAAACTTGAACACTGAAGCTTTCTTT.

The rearrangement joins TRBV5-1 to TRBJ1-1; D is ambiguous. Germline V gives CDR1 SGHRS, CDR2 YFSETQ. Trimming took off 5 bases at V and 5 bases at J, with 16 bases between the two ends. The CDR3 extends over 14 amino acids. CDR3 in amino acids: CASSPESHWTEAFF. DNA of the CDR3: TGCGCCAGCAGTCCAGAGTCACATTGGACTGAAGCTTTCTTT.

This clone was found a few times. CDR3 sequence reads: CSVEVGRARYGYTF. In DNA, the CDR3 is TGCAGCGTTGAAGTGGGCAGGGCACGCTATGGCTACACCTTC. This sequence joins TRBV29-1 and TRBJ1-2; tentative D call: TRBD1 (5 bases). Per the germline V gene, CDR1 is SQVTM and CDR2 is ANQGSEA. This CDR3 is built from 14 residues. V was clipped by 1 base and J by 4 bases, with 13 bases between them.

This clone was detected only a few times. The chain joins TRBV29-1 to TRBJ1-2, with D possibly being TRBD1 (5 bases). This CDR3 is built from 9 residues. Looked up from germline, CDR1 is SQVTM and CDR2 is ANQGSEA. This CDR3 is CTDSYGYTF. In nucleotides, the CDR3 is TGCACCGACAGTTATGGCTACACCTTC.

This chain links TRBV11-3 with TRBJ2-1; no reliable D call. CDR1 SGHNT and CDR2 YENEEA come from the germline V gene. CDR3 length equals 13 residues. The V gene lost 3 bases and the J gene lost 4 bases, with 7 bases spanning the gap. The CDR3, as DNA: TGTGCCAGCAGCTTGGCCGGATACAATGAGCAGTTCTTC. Translating gives CASSLAGYNEQFF. Full variable domain (remainder filled in from reference TRBV11-3 and TRBJ2-1): EAGVVQSPRYKIIEKKQPVAFWCNPISGHNTLYWYLQNLGQGPELLIRYENEEAVDDSQLPKDRFSAERLKGVDSTLKIQPAELGDSAVYLCASSLAGYNEQFFGPGTRLTVL.

The chain joins TRBV5-5 to TRBJ1-1; D is ambiguous. The germline V gene encodes CDR1 SGHKS and CDR2 YYEKEE (reference sequence). CDR3 length: 14 residues. With 1 base removed from V and 0 bases from J, the gap between germline ends came to 7 bases. CDR3 DNA: TGTGCCAGCAGCTTGAAGGCTATGAACACTGAAGCTTTCTTT. Translating it yields CASSLKAMNTEAFF.

This clone has a single count. The chain combines TRBV10-3 with TRBJ1-5; TRBD1 might be the D (6 bases). The V and J ends lost 8 bases and 4 bases respectively, with 9 bases between them. Germline V lookup: CDR1 ENHRY, CDR2 SYGVKD. The CDR3 covers 12 residues. The CDR3 sequence is CAIGTSNQPQHF. CDR3 DNA: TGTGCCATCGGGACATCGAATCAGCCCCAGCATTTT.

V and J are TRBV5-4 and TRBJ2-1, with a tentative D call TRBD2 (6 bases). V shed 0 bases and J shed 10 bases, with 14 bases lying between them. The CDR3 totals 14 residues. Germline V lookup: CDR1 SGHNT, CDR2 YYREEE (reference sequence). The CDR3 here is CASSLGDPGVEQFF. CDR3 nucleotides: TGTGCCAGCAGCTTGGGAGACCCGGGGGTGGAGCAGTTCTTC.

V usage is TRBV30 and J usage is TRBJ2-4; D may be TRBD1 (5 bases). Germline lookup yields CDR1 GTSNPN and CDR2 SVGIG (reference sequence). Trimming took 5 bases from V and 2 from J, leaving 10 bases between them. This CDR3 is built from 13 residues. CDR3 bases: TGTGCCTGGGATAGGGGATCCAAAAACATTCAGTACTTC. This codes for CAWDRGSKNIQYF.

CDR3 loop: CSVVGGHPGTEAFF. For the CDR3, the DNA is TGCAGCGTTGTGGGAGGCCACCCGGGCACTGAAGCTTTCTTT. The gene calls are TRBV29-1 and TRBJ1-1, with D unresolved. Per germline, CDR1 SQVTM and CDR2 ANQGSEA. Trimming stripped 4 bases from V and 4 bases from J, with 16 bases between. The CDR3 extends over 14 amino acids.